This T cell receptor (beta chain) was sequenced in a study of identical twins. Findings and caveats of the study: The study drew conclusions from cross-sectional statistical analysis, not from following the same donors.

The table lists this clonotype with a few counts. Its antigen is unknown. Using its own MiXCR run on the 5' RACE reads, TCRdb lists one record per CDR3 protein. The sample includes some 1,600,000 distinct CDR3 sequences, around a third seen only once; the top ten take 0.27%. This clonotype originated in a newborn girl in good health. The sequencing input was cord blood.

The chain's CDR3 is CASSQGSENEQFF. CDR3 nucleotides: TGCGCCAGCAGCCAAGGGAGTGAGAATGAGCAGTTCTTC. This chain uses TRBV4-1 with TRBJ2-1; D gene unclear. CDR1 and CDR2 (germline): MGHRA, YSYEKL. The length of the CDR3 is 13 residues. The V and J ends lost 1 base and 7 bases respectively, with 8 bases between them.